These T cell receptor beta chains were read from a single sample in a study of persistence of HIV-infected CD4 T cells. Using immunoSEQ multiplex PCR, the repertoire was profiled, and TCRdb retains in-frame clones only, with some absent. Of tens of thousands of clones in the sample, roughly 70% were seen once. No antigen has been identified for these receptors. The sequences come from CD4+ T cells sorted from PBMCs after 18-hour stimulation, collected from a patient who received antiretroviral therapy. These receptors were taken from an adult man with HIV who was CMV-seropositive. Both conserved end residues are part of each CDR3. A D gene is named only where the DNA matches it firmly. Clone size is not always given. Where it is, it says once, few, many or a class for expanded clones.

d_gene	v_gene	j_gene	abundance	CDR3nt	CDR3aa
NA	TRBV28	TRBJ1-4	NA	TGTGCCAGCATAGGATCCCGGGGCGGAGAAAAACTGTTTTTT	CASIGSRGGEKLFF
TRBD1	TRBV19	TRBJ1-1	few	TGTGCCAGTAGTACTGGACAGGGGAGAGTGAGAACTGAAGCTTTCTTT	CASSTGQGRVRTEAFF
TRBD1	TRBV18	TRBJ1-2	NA	TGTGCCAGCTCACCCCGACAGGGGCGATCGAACTATGGCTACACCTTC	CASSPRQGRSNYGYTF
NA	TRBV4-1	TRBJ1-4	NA	TGCGCCAGCAGCAGGGGGGGTGGGGGATTTGAAAAACTGTTTTTT	CASSRGGGGFEKLFF
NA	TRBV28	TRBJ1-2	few	TGTGCCAGCAGCCACACCTCTGCCGGACGGGATAACTATGGCTACACCTTC	CASSHTSAGRDNYGYTF
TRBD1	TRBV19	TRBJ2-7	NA	TGTGCCAGTGGGGGACAGGGGGAAACTAGGCAGTACTTC	CASGGQGETRQYF
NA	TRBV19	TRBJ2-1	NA	TGTGCCAGTAGTATAGTGTCAGTTTCCAATGAGCAGTTCTTC	CASSIVSVSNEQFF
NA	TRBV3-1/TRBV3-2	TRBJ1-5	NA	TGTGCCAGCAGCCAAGGGCAGACGGGGGCCTATAGCAATCAGCCCCAGCATTTT	CASSQGQTGAYSNQPQHF
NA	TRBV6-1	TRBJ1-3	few	TGTGCCAGCAGTGGAGCCGGCCGAAACACCATATATTTT	CASSGAGRNTIYF
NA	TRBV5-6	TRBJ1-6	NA	TGTGCCAGCAGCTTCCTAGACAGGCTGGGATCACCCCTCCACTTT	CASSFLDRLGSPLHF
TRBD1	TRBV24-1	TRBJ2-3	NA	TGTGCCACCAGTGACGTTCGACAGGGGGCGAGACAAGATACGCAGTATTTT	CATSDVRQGARQDTQYF
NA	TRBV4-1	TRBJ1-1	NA	TGCGCCAGCAGCCAAAAGGAGGCGGTGAACACTGAAGCTTTCTTT	CASSQKEAVNTEAFF
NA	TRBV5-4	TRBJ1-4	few	TGTGCCAGCAGCTTACCGGATGAAAAACTGTTTTTT	CASSLPDEKLFF
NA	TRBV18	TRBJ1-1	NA	TGTGCCAGCTCACCTGGGCTCTCCCAAAGGAACACTGAAGCTTTCTTT	CASSPGLSQRNTEAFF
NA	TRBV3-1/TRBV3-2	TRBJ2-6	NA	TGTGCCAGCAGCCGAGTGAGGGGTAAGGCCTCTGGGGCCAACGTCCTGACTTTC	CASSRVRGKASGANVLTF